This TCR beta chain was observed in a study of beta chain features in type 1 diabetes (dated by TCRdb to about 2018). For context, the study as a whole: No differences in mean age, gender distribution, total cell number or subset yield were found between patients and healthy donors. A total of some 100,000,000 sorted cells were examined across all samples, and a strong correlation was observed between cell number per subset and RNA yield. In the study, TCRB repertoires of sorted circulating CD4+ T cell subsets from recently diagnosed type 1 diabetes patients were compared with those of matched healthy donors. Naive and central memory subsets were obtained from all 30 or so donors, but regulatory and stem cell-like memory subsets were isolated from only 8 patients and roughly eight healthy donors. Overall results and qualifications from the work: Naive, central memory and regulatory TCRB repertoires appeared more similar among patients than among healthy donors. Shorter templates might have been favored by PCR, but patient and control samples were amplified and corrected together, so both groups would have been affected equally by any skew. Because cDNA was sequenced instead of genomic DNA, highly expressing activated cells could be over-represented, though the groups showed no difference in activation or CD3 levels. Type 1 diabetes patients showed a moderate but significant shortening of TCRB CDR3 length in all four CD4+ subsets. HLA sub-analyses involved small numbers of individuals, so any influence of HLA type on TCRB rearrangement remained unresolved. At VDJ recombination sites, type 1 diabetes patients had fewer insertions and more deleted nucleotides, which implies abnormalities in thymic rearrangement.

The High Capacity cDNA Reverse Transcription Kit was used to reverse transcribe all of the isolated RNA, meaning that expressed TCRB transcripts were what got sequenced. Deep immunoSEQ sequencing was performed on naive, central memory and regulatory T cell samples, with an average of about 4 million total reads per sample. Sorted cells were lysed in RLT buffer and RNA was extracted with DNase-treated RNeasy Micro or Mini kits, depending on cell number. To prevent cross-contamination, every cell subset was processed on its own, while patient and healthy donor samples were processed together. TCRB sequences were amplified from cDNA with the immunoSEQ multiplex PCR, producing 87-bp fragments spanning the CDR3 region. Sequencing of the amplicons was performed on the Illumina HiSeq platform. For the original study's pipeline: PCR bias was corrected computationally using synthetic template baselines, and reads within Hamming distance 2 were collapsed, with unmergeable singletons discarded. Reads were aligned to IMGT to assign V, D and J genes, CDR3 length, and insertions or deletions at six rearrangement sites. Within each subset, clonotype counts were normalized to the number of sorted cells before true diversity and Gini coefficients were calculated with the tcR R package. The overlap coefficient, calculated on TCRB nucleotide sequences, was used to measure repertoire sharing. Out-of-frame TCRB sequences from naive cells were analyzed as a proxy for the pre-selection repertoire. Held by TCRdb, this immuneACCESS table contains in-frame sequences only and omits some clones. Under half of the omission traces to an unresolved V gene where checked; the cause of the rest is unknown. The V and J calls and clone size are taken from that table; D and trimming were inferred from the DNA. The sample table shows hundreds of thousands of clones, and approximately 11% are seen once. About 0.018% of the sample is in the top ten clones.

This clone was observed a few times. Its binding antigen is unknown. No base quality information exists; no much larger clone differs at one position. Each donor gave one peripheral blood draw, approximately 100 mL on average, collected into heparinised tubes. A BD FACSAria II and a panel including CD45RO, CCR7, CD25, CD127, CD95 and CD27 were used to sort naive, central memory, regulatory and stem cell-like memory CD4+ T cells. Purity was above 98% for every sorted population. PBMCs were isolated right away by Lymphoprep density gradient centrifugation and were stained directly, without culture. To minimize batch effects, samples were stained and sorted in pairs, one healthy donor with one patient per experiment. Material: naive CD4+ T cells from blood. The sample's cell subset or site label, in plain terms: true naive CD4+ T cells. The TCR sequence derives from a man aged 30 to 39 with type 1 diabetes.

The encoded CDR3 is CASSQQGYGANVLTF. The DNA sequence is as follows: TGTGCCAGCAGCCAACAGGGCTACGGGGCCAACGTCCTGACTTTC. The chain couples TRBV11-1 to TRBJ2-6, with a weak D call of TRBD1 (6 bases match). The CDR3 measures 15 amino acids from cysteine to phenylalanine. Only the CDR3 region is kept as DNA, spanning 45 bases read in frame from base 1. CDR1 and CDR2, per the germline V gene (reference sequence), are SGHAT and FQDESV. Trimming costs V 5 bases and J 4 bases, and their ends lie 12 bases apart.